This T cell receptor beta chain came from a study of shared clonotypes between healthy human individuals. Each donor was a Caucasian adult residing in Nashville, Tennessee. About 90 million PBMCs per unsorted sample were used for genomic DNA. The CDR3 length is 15 residues. V lost 1 base and J 7 bases, leaving 13 bases between the germline ends. The germline V gene has CDR1 SEHNR and CDR2 FQNEAQ (reference sequence). In the original processing: ImmunoSEQ junction-only sequences lacked quality scores, so their filtering differed. Produced via immunoSEQ multiplex PCR; TCRdb's table is partial and in-frame only. V, J and clone size derive from that table, while D and trimming were established from the DNA sequence. The sample lists about 490,000 clones; less than 80% were seen once. A word on this clone: Other DNA sequences in the sample encode the same CDR3.

The V and J genes are TRBV7-9 and TRBJ1-4; no firm D call. The sequencing input was PBMCs. This clonotype was sampled from a woman aged 35 to 49 in good health. Some clones in this sample may be carry-over from other donors' samples. DNA of the CDR3: TGTGCCAGCAGCTTAGAGGCCGGGCGGGGTGAAAAACTGTTTTTT. This encodes CASSLEAGRGEKLFF.